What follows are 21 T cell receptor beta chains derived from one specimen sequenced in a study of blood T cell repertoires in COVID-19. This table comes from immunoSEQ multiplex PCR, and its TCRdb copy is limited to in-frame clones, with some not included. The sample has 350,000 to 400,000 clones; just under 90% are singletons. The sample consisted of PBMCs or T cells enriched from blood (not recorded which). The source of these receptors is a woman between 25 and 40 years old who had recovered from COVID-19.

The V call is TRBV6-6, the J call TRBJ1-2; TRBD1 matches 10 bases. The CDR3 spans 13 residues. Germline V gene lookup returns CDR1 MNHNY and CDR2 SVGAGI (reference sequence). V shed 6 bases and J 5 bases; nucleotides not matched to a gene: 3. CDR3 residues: CASRSGQGYGYTF. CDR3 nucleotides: TGTGCCAGCAGGTCGGGACAGGGGTATGGCTACACCTTC.

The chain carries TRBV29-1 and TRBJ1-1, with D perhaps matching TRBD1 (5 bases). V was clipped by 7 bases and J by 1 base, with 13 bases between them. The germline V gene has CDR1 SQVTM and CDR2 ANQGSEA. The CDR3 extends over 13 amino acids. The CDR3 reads CSGGGGSNTEAFF. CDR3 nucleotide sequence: TGCAGCGGCGGCGGGGGTTCGAACACTGAAGCTTTCTTT.

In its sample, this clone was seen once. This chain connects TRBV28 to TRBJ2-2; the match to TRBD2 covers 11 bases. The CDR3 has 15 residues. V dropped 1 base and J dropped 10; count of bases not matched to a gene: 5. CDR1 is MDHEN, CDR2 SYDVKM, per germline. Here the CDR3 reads CASSLLAGGPEELFF. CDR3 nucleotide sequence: TGTGCCAGCAGTTTATTAGCGGGAGGGCCCGAGGAGCTGTTTTTT.

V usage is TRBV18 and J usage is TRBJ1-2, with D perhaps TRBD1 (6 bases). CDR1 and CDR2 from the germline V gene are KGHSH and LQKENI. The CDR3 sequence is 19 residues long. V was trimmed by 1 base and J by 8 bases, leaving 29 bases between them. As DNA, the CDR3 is TGTGCCAGCTCACCACTCCTAAAAACCGGGACATCCGCGTATGGCGGCTACACCTTC. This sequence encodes CASSPLLKTGTSAYGGYTF.

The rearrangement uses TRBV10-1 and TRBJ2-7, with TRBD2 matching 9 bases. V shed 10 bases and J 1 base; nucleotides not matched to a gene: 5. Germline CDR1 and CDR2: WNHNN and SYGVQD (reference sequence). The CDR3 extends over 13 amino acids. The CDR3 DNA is TGCGCCAATGGGACTAGCAGATCCTACGAGCAGTACTTC. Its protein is CANGTSRSYEQYF.

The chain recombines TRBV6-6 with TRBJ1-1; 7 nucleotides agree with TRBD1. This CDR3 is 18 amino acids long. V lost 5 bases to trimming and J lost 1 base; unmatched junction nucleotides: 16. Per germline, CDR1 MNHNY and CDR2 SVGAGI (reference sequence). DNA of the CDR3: TGTGCCAGCAGTCGTCACAGGGGAAGTTTTCAAGGGAACACTGAAGCTTTCTTT. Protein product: CASSRHRGSFQGNTEAFF.

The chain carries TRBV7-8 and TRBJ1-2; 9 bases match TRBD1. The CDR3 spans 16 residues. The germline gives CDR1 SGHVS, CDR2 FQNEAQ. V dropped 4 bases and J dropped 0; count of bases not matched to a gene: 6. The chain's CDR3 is CASSSGTGPTNYGYTF. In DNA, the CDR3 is TGTGCCAGCAGCTCTGGGACAGGGCCCACTAACTATGGCTACACCTTC. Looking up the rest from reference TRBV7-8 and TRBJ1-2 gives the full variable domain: GAGVSQSPRYKVAKRGQDVALRCDPISGHVSLFWYQQALGQGPEFLTYFQNEAQLDKSGLPSDRFFAERPEGSVSTLKIQRTQQEDSAVYLCASSSGTGPTNYGYTFGSGTRLTVV.

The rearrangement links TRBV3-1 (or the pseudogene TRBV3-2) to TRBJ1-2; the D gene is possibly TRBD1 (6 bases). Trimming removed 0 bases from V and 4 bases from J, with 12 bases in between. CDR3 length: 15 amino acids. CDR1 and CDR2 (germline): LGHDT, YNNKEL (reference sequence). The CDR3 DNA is TGTGCCAGCAGCCAAGATCCCGACAGGATCTATGGCTACACCTTC. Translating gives CASSQDPDRIYGYTF.

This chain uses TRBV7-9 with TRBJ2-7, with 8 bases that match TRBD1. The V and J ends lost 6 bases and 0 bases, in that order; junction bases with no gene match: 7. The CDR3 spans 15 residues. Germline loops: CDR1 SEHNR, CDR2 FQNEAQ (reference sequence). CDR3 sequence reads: CASREGTGYSYEQYF. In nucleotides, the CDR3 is TGTGCCAGCAGGGAGGGGACAGGCTACTCCTACGAGCAGTACTTC.

The CDR3 nucleotides read TGTGCCAGTAGCCAGACAGGGTTTGGAGAAAAACTGTTTTTT. Its translation is CASSQTGFGEKLFF. This chain connects TRBV19 to TRBJ1-4; 7 bases match TRBD1. CDR1 and CDR2 from the germline V gene are LNHDA and SQIVND (reference sequence). V was pared by 6 bases and J by 8 bases, with 9 bases of the junction left unmatched. The CDR3 contains 14 residues.

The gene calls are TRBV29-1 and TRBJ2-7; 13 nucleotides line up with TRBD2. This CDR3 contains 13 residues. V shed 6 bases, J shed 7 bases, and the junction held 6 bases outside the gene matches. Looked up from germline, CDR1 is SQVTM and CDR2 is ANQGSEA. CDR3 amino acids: CSVRTSGSGEQYF. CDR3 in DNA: TGCAGCGTCCGGACTAGCGGGAGTGGGGAGCAGTACTTC.

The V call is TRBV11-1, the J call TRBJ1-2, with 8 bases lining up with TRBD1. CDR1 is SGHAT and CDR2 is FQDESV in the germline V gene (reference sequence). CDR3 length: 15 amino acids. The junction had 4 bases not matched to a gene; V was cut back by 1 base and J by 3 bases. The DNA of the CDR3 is TGTGCCAGCAGCTTAGACAGGGGGGACGACTATGGCTACACCTTC. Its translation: CASSLDRGDDYGYTF.

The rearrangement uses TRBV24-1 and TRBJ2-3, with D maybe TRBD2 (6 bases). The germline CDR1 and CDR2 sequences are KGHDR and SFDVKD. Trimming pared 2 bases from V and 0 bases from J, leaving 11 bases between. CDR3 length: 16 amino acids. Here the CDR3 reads CATSDSGLLSTDTQYF. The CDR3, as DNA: TGTGCCACCAGTGATTCGGGACTGCTGAGCACAGATACGCAGTATTTT.

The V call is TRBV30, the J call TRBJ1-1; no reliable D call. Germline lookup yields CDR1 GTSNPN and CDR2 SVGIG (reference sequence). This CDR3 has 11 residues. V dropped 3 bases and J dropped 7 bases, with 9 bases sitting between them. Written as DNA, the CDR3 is TGTGCCTGGAGCCTCGGGGTTGAAGCTTTCTTT. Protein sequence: CAWSLGVEAFF.

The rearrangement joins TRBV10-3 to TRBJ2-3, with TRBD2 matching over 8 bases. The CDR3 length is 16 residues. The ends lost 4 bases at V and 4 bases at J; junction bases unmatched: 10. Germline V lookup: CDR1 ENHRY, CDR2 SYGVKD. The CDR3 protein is CAISASGGGNPDTQYF. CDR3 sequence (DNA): TGTGCCATCAGTGCTTCCGGGGGGGGCAATCCAGATACGCAGTATTTT.

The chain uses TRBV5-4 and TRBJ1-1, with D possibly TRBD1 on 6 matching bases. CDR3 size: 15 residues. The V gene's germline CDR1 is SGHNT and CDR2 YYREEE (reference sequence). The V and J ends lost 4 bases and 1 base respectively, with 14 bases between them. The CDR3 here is CASSRPGTRNTEAFF. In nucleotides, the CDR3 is TGTGCCAGCAGCCGTCCCGGGACACGGAACACTGAAGCTTTCTTT.

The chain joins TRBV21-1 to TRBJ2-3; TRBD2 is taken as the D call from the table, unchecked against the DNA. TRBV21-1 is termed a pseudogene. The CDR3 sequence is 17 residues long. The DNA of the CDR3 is TGTGCCAGCAGCAAAGCGCTAGCGGGAAGAGTGACAGATACGCAGTATTTT. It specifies CASSKALAGRVTDTQYF.

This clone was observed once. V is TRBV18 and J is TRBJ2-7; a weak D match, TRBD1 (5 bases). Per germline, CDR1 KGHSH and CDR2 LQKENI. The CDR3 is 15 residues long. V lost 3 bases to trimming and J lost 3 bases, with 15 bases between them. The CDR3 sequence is CASSPSTAGNYEQYF. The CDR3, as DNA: TGTGCCAGCTCACCTTCCACGGCAGGGAACTACGAGCAGTACTTC.

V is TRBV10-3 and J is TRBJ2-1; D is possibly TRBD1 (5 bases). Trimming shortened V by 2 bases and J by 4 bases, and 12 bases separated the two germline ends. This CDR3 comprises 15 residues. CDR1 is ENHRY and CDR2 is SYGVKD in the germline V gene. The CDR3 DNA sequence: TGTGCCATCAGTGAGCCCGCAGGGCCTTACAATGAGCAGTTCTTC. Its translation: CAISEPAGPYNEQFF.

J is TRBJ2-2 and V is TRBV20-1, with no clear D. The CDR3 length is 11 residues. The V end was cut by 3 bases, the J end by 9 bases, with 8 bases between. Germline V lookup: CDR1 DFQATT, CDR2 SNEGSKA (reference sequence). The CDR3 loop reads CSARARRELFF. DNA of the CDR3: TGCAGTGCTAGGGCCCGCAGGGAGCTGTTTTTT.

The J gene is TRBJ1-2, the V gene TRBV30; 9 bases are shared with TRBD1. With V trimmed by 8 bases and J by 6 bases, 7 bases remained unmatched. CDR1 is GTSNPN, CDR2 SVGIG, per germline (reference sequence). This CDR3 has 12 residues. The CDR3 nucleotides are TGTGCCACTACAGGGGGCTCGAATGGCTACACCTTC. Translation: CATTGGSNGYTF.